This T cell receptor (beta chain) originates from a study of early T cells in non-severe SARS-CoV-2 infection. The wider study: Investigators sequenced bulk RNA drawn from unsorted whole blood, and chains remained unpaired.

This clonotype was detected ten times or more. Its matching antigen is unknown. Regarding the study as a whole: VDJdb matching, biased toward anti-spike CD8 responses, missed private and CD4 specificities.

Unique molecular identifiers (one per individual cDNA molecule) were attached. From the 5' RACE reads, TCRdb called clonotypes with MiXCR, one entry per CDR3 protein. The data hold tens of thousands of distinct CDR3 sequences, with around 10% observed a single time. The V and J ends lost 7 bases and 2 bases, in that order; junction bases with no gene match: 3. The CDR3 sequence is 13 residues long. V gene TRBV12-3 or TRBV12-4 combines with J gene TRBJ2-5, with 8 bases identical to TRBD1. This TCR derives from an adult who was a healthcare worker with PCR-confirmed SARS-CoV-2 infection or an uninfected control (not recorded which). The material sequenced was whole blood. CDR3 residues: CASTRTGQETQYF. CDR3 nucleotide sequence: TGTGCCAGCACCCGGACAGGGCAAGAGACCCAGTACTTC.